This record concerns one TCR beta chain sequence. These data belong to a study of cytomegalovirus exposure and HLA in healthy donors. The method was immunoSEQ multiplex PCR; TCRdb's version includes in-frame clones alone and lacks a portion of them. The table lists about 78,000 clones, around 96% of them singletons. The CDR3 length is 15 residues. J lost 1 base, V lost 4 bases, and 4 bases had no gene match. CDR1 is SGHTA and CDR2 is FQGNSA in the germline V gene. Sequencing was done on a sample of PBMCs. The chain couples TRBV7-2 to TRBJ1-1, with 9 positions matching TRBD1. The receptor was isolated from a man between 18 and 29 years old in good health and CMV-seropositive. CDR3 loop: CASSYEGQGNTEAFF. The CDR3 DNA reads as TGTGCCAGCAGCTACGAGGGACAGGGGAACACTGAAGCTTTCTTT.